This entry describes one T cell receptor (beta chain). Its antigen remains unknown. Deep was the level used in running the assay. Using immunoSEQ multiplex PCR, the repertoire was profiled, and TCRdb retains in-frame clones only, with some absent. The sample contains some 470,000 clones, approximately 80% of which appear only once. This entry comes from a study of shared clonotypes between healthy human individuals. Study at large: Serving as donors were a couple of women and three men, whose ages spanned 18 to 49. Overall study findings and caveats: The small donor group covered limited genetic and exposure diversity.

The germline CDR1 and CDR2 sequences are KGHSH and LQKENI. V trimming: 5 bases; J trimming: 8 bases; junction bases outside the gene matches: 9. This CDR3 contains 14 residues. The rearrangement links TRBV18 to TRBJ1-5; 7 nucleotides match TRBD1. The specimen was PBMCs. The clonotype originates from a woman between 35 and 50 years old in good health. Some clones in this sample may be carry-over from other donors' samples. In DNA form, the CDR3 reads TGTGCCAGCTCAAGCTCGGGACAGCTGGAGCCCCAGCATTTT. Translated, it gives CASSSSGQLEPQHF.